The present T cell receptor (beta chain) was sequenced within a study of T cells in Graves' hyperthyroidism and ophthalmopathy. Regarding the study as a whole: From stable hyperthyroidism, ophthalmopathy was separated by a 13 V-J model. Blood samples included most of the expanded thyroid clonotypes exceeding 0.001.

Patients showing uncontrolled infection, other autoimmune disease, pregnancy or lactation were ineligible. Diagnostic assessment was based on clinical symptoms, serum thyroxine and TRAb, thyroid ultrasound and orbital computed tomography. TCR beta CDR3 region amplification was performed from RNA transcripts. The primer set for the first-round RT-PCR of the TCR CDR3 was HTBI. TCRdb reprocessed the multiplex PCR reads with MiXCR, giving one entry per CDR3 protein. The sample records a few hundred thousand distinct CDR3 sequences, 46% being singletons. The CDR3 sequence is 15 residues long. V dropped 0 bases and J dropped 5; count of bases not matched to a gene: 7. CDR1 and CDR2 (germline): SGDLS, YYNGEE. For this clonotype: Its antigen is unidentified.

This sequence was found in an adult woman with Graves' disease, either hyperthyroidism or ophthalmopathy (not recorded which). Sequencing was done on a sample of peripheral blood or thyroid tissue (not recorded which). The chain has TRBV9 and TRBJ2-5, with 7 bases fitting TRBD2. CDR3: CASSVGEGRTETQYF. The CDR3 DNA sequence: TGTGCCAGCAGCGTAGGGGAGGGAAGGACTGAGACCCAGTACTTC.